The subject of this entry is one TCR beta chain. Some clones are missing from TCRdb's copy, which holds only in-frame ones; the method was immunoSEQ multiplex PCR. Found here are under 200,000 clones, about 93% of them singletons; the top ten hold approximately 0.48%. This sample is part of a study of blood T cell repertoires in COVID-19. Study details: PBMCs, B-cell-depleted T cells, or T cells provided the cDNA or gDNA that made up the material.

Specimen: peripheral blood. The TCR sequence derives from a middle-aged man with acute or convalescent COVID-19.

DNA of the CDR3: TGTGCCAGTAGCGCGACGCGGCAGGGGTATGGCTACACCTTC. Protein: CASSATRQGYGYTF. J is TRBJ1-2 and V is TRBV19; a weak D match, TRBD1 (6 bases). The germline V gene has CDR1 LNHDA and CDR2 SQIVND (reference sequence). The CDR3 has 14 residues. V was pared by 6 bases and J by 5 bases, with 16 bases between.